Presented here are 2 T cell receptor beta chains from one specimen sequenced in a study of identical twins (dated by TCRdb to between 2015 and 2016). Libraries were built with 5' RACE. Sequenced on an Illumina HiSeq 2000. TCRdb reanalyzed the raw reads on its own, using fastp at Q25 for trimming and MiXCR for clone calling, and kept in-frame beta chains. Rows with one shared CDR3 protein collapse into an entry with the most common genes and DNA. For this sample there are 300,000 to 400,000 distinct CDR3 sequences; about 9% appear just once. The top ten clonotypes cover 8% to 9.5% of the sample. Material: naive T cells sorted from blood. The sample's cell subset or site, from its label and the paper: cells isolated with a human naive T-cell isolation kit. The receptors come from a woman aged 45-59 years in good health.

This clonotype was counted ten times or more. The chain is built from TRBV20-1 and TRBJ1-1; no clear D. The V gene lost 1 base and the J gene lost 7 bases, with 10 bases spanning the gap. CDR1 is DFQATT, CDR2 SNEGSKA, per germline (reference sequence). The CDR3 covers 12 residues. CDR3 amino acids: CSARGVILEAFF. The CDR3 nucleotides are TGCAGTGCTAGAGGGGTAATTCTTGAAGCTTTCTTT.

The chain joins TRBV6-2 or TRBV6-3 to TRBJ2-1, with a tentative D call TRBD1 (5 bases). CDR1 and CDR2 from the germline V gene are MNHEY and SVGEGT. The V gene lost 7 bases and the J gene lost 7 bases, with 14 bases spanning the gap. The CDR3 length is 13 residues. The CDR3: CASKSIRGNEQFF. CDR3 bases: TGTGCCAGCAAGTCAATTAGGGGTAATGAGCAGTTCTTC.